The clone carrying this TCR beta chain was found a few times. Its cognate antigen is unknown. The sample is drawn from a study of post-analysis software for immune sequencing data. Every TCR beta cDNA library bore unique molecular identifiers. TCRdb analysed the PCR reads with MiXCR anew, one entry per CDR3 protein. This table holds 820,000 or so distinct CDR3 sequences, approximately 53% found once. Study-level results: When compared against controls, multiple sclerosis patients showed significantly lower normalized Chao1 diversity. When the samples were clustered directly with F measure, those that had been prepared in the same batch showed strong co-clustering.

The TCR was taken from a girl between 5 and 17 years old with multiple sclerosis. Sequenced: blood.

Here the CDR3 DNA reads TGTGCCAGCAGCTTCCGGGGCTCAACCTACGAGCAGTACTTC. It encodes CASSFRGSTYEQYF. The rearrangement joins TRBV7-8 to TRBJ2-7; D is perhaps TRBD1 or TRBD2 (5 bases each). The CDR3 loop spans 14 amino acids. Trimming took 3 bases from V and 2 from J, leaving 11 bases between them. Per germline, CDR1 SGHVS and CDR2 FQNEAQ.